These 5 T cell receptor beta chains were sequenced from one sample in a study of cytotoxic CD8 clonotypes in ibrutinib-treated CLL (dated by TCRdb to 2020 to 2023). The time point label on this specimen signifies: progressive disease on ibrutinib. The library was generated by the immunoSEQ multiplex PCR assay. The source is immuneACCESS, and TCRdb retained only in-frame sequences with V and J called. Part of the clones is not carried over; for the studies checked, unresolved V genes explain less than half of this, and the remainder is unexplained. The sample has some 170,000 clones on record, roughly 88% of them singletons. The ten largest clones add up to more than 2.5% of the sample. The sample here was PBMCs, taken at disease progression, from a patient treated with ibrutinib. The receptors were gathered from a human donor with chronic lymphocytic leukemia.

The V and J genes are TRBV19 and TRBJ1-5; D may be TRBD1 (5 bases). Germline CDR1 is LNHDA and CDR2 is SQIVND (reference sequence). The CDR3 has 15 amino acids. The V gene lost 5 bases and the J gene lost 0 bases, with 11 bases spanning the gap. The CDR3 sequence is CASSATGDSNQPQHF. In DNA form, the CDR3 reads TGTGCCAGTAGTGCGACGGGGGATAGCAATCAGCCCCAGCATTTT.

In its sample, this clone was seen a few times. The genes are TRBV11-2 and TRBJ2-5, with 12 bases identical to TRBD2. The V segment lost 5 bases and the J segment 2 bases; nucleotides outside the gene matches: 9. Germline V gene lookup returns CDR1 SGHAT and CDR2 FQNNGV. This CDR3 comprises 17 residues. CDR3 residues: CASSLGTSGRGQETQYF. CDR3 DNA: TGTGCCAGCAGCCTCGGGACTAGCGGGCGGGGGCAAGAGACCCAGTACTTC.

This clone was seen more than once but under ten times. This specimen includes other DNA sequences encoding the same CDR3. The rearrangement joins TRBV30 to TRBJ1-3; D is ambiguous. The CDR3 runs 12 residues. Germline loops: CDR1 GTSNPN, CDR2 SVGIG (reference sequence). V lost 4 bases to trimming and J lost 1 base, with 5 bases between them. CDR3 coding DNA: TGTGCCTGGAAGAGATCTGGAAACACCATATATTTT. Its translation is CAWKRSGNTIYF.

This rearrangement joins TRBV11-2 to TRBJ1-1, with D hard to call. Germline CDR1 SGHAT, CDR2 FQNNGV. The V end was cut by 1 base, the J end by 1 base, with 10 bases between. CDR3 length: 15 residues. CDR3 loop: CASSLGKARNTEAFF. The DNA of the CDR3 is TGTGCCAGCAGCTTAGGAAAAGCCAGGAACACTGAAGCTTTCTTT.

The gene calls are TRBV4-2 and TRBJ2-5, with a weak D call TRBD1 (6 bases). Germline V lookup: CDR1 LGHNA, CDR2 YNFKEQ. This CDR3 has 14 amino acids. The V and J ends lost 5 bases and 4 bases respectively, with 14 bases between them. The CDR3 nucleotides are TGTGCCAGCAGCTCCAAACTGGGGGCAGAGACCCAGTACTTC. Translation: CASSSKLGAETQYF.